These T cell receptor beta chains were read from a single sample in a study of cytomegalovirus exposure and HLA in healthy donors. The data were produced by immunoSEQ multiplex PCR, yet TCRdb's version contains in-frame clones alone and is incomplete. This sample has about 110,000 clones, with 65% to 80% found just once. Specimen: PBMCs. These receptor sequences come from a male donor in good health and CMV-seropositive. CDR3s include the opening cysteine and the closing phenylalanine or tryptophan. The D gene is left open where the match is weak. The size of a clone is reported for some rows only, either as once, few or many, or as a class for expanded clones.

d_gene: NA
abundance: once
v_gene: TRBV29-1
j_gene: TRBJ2-1
CDR3nt: TGCAGCGTTGAAGGGACACAGGGTATAAGGCTGAAGCAGTTCTTC
CDR3aa: CSVEGTQGIRLKQFF

d_gene: TRBD2
abundance: NA
v_gene: TRBV7-9
j_gene: TRBJ2-1
CDR3nt: TGTGCCAGCAGATCGGGGACTAGCGGGAGCAATGAGCAGTTCTTC
CDR3aa: CASRSGTSGSNEQFF

d_gene: TRBD2
abundance: few
v_gene: TRBV7-9
j_gene: TRBJ2-1
CDR3nt: TGTGCCAGCAGCCTAGCGGAGACTTACAATGAGCAGTTCTTC
CDR3aa: CASSLAETYNEQFF

d_gene: TRBD1
abundance: NA
v_gene: TRBV18
j_gene: TRBJ2-6
CDR3nt: TGTGCCAGCTCACCGACAGGGGGCAACTCTGGGGCCAACGTCCTGACTTTC
CDR3aa: CASSPTGGNSGANVLTF

d_gene: NA
abundance: NA
v_gene: TRBV19
j_gene: TRBJ1-4
CDR3nt: TGTGCCAGTAGTAACCGCAGGGTTGAGGAAAAACTGTTTTTT
CDR3aa: CASSNRRVEEKLFF

d_gene: TRBD2
abundance: NA
v_gene: TRBV7-6
j_gene: TRBJ2-7
CDR3nt: TGTGCCAGCAGCCGGGGGGGCTACGAGCAGTACTTC
CDR3aa: CASSRGGYEQYF

d_gene: NA
abundance: NA
v_gene: TRBV5-1
j_gene: TRBJ1-6
CDR3nt: TGCGCCAGCAGCTTGGTGTCGGCGGCAGGGAATTCACCCCTCCACTTT
CDR3aa: CASSLVSAAGNSPLHF

d_gene: NA
abundance: NA
v_gene: TRBV18
j_gene: TRBJ1-1
CDR3nt: TGTGCCAGCTCACCGACGACCAGGGACACTGAAGCTTTCTTT
CDR3aa: CASSPTTRDTEAFF

d_gene: NA
abundance: NA
v_gene: TRBV7-9
j_gene: TRBJ1-1
CDR3nt: TGTGCCAGCAGCTTAACGAGAGGGAACACTGAAGCTTTCTTT
CDR3aa: CASSLTRGNTEAFF

d_gene: TRBD1
abundance: NA
v_gene: TRBV28
j_gene: TRBJ2-7
CDR3nt: TGTGCCAGCAGTTTAACAGGGGGTCCCTACGAGCAGTACTTC
CDR3aa: CASSLTGGPYEQYF

d_gene: NA
abundance: NA
v_gene: TRBV11-2
j_gene: TRBJ1-1
CDR3nt: TGTGCCAGCAGCTTAGCGGGGGATTGGGGTACCAACACTGAAGCTTTCTTT
CDR3aa: CASSLAGDWGTNTEAFF

d_gene: NA
abundance: NA
v_gene: TRBV7-8
j_gene: TRBJ2-7
CDR3nt: TGTGCCAGCAGCCAGTTTATTGCACTGGGAGGCGAGCAGTACTTC
CDR3aa: CASSQFIALGGEQYF

d_gene: TRBD1
abundance: NA
v_gene: TRBV6-1
j_gene: TRBJ1-5
CDR3nt: TGTGCCAGCAGAGGACAGGGTTGGGGTCAGCCCCAGCATTTT
CDR3aa: CASRGQGWGQPQHF

d_gene: TRBD1
abundance: few
v_gene: TRBV28
j_gene: TRBJ2-2
CDR3nt: TGTGCCAGCAGTTTACTACAGGGGCTCGGGGAGCTGTTTTTT
CDR3aa: CASSLLQGLGELFF

d_gene: NA
abundance: medium-sized
v_gene: TRBV7-6
j_gene: TRBJ2-1
CDR3nt: TGTGCCAGCAGCACCTCAACAGGGAACAATGAGCAGTTCTTC
CDR3aa: CASSTSTGNNEQFF

d_gene: NA
abundance: NA
v_gene: TRBV6-1
j_gene: TRBJ1-1
CDR3nt: TGTGCCAGCAGCCTTGACCGGGGTAGCGCTGAAGCTTTCTTT
CDR3aa: CASSLDRGSAEAFF

d_gene: TRBD1
abundance: NA
v_gene: TRBV7-7
j_gene: TRBJ2-3
CDR3nt: TGTGCTAGCAGCAAAGACAGGGCAGATACGCAGTATTTT
CDR3aa: CASSKDRADTQYF

d_gene: NA
abundance: NA
v_gene: TRBV4-3
j_gene: TRBJ2-7
CDR3nt: TGCGCCAGCAGCCGGGACCGGGCGGGATCCGTCGAGCAGTACTTC
CDR3aa: CASSRDRAGSVEQYF

d_gene: NA
abundance: few
v_gene: TRBV5-1
j_gene: TRBJ2-7
CDR3nt: TGCGCCAGCAGCTCCCAACGGGGTAGCTCCTACGAGCAGTACTTC
CDR3aa: CASSSQRGSSYEQYF

d_gene: TRBD1
abundance: NA
v_gene: TRBV4-3
j_gene: TRBJ1-5
CDR3nt: TGCGCCAGCAGCCAAGATAGCAGGGGGCATCAGCCCCAGCATTTT
CDR3aa: CASSQDSRGHQPQHF

d_gene: TRBD2
abundance: NA
v_gene: TRBV4-3
j_gene: TRBJ2-7
CDR3nt: TGCGCCAGCAGCCTCACGGGACTAGCGGGAGCCGAGCAGTACTTC
CDR3aa: CASSLTGLAGAEQYF

d_gene: TRBD1
abundance: NA
v_gene: TRBV11-1
j_gene: TRBJ1-2
CDR3nt: TGTGCCAGCAGCTGGGACAGGGGTATTGATGGCTACACCTTC
CDR3aa: CASSWDRGIDGYTF